These 21 T cell receptor beta chains originate from one sample sequenced in a study of Tregs in tolerant kidney transplant recipients. Data came from immunoSEQ multiplex PCR; TCRdb stores just in-frame clones and leaves some out. In the table there are 90,000 to 130,000 clones, around 87% of which are singletons. This specimen consisted of CD4+ T cells from blood, obtained before the transplant. The receptors originated from a human donor who received a combined kidney and bone marrow transplant.

This chain uses TRBV2 with TRBJ2-3; 9 positions agree with TRBD2. V lost 8 bases to trimming and J lost 0 bases; unmatched junction nucleotides: 6. The CDR3 is made up of 15 amino acids. Germline CDR1 is SNHLY and CDR2 is FYNNEI. CDR3 in amino acids: CASLLAGLSTDTQYF. Here the CDR3 DNA reads TGTGCCAGCCTACTAGCGGGCTTAAGCACAGATACGCAGTATTTT.

V usage is TRBV6-1 and J usage is TRBJ2-2; maybe TRBD1 (6 bases). This CDR3 comprises 16 residues. Between the trimmed V and J ends, which lost 2 bases and 4 bases, there was a span of 14 bases. Germline assignment: CDR1 MNHNS and CDR2 SASEGT. The CDR3 protein is CASSERVGGVTGELFF. As DNA, the CDR3 is TGTGCCAGCAGTGAACGCGTAGGGGGAGTCACCGGGGAGCTGTTTTTT.

This clone was detected only a few times. V usage is TRBV2 and J usage is TRBJ2-7, with TRBD1 identical over 8 bases. CDR1 is SNHLY and CDR2 is FYNNEI in the germline V gene. CDR3 length: 13 amino acids. V lost 2 bases and J lost 6; bases outside the gene matches: 3. The CDR3 loop is CASSEQGAGEQYF. The CDR3 nucleotides read TGTGCCAGCAGTGAACAGGGGGCGGGCGAGCAGTACTTC.

The V call is TRBV18, the J call TRBJ1-1; D is undetermined. CDR1 is KGHSH, CDR2 LQKENI, per germline. The V end was cut by 1 base, the J end by 8 bases, with 14 bases between. This CDR3 spans 14 amino acids. The CDR3 DNA reads as TGTGCCAGCTCACCACAAGAGGGATTGGGAGAAGCTTTCTTT. It translates to CASSPQEGLGEAFF.

The rearrangement uses TRBV10-1 and TRBJ2-3; 9 nucleotides agree with TRBD1. The germline V gene encodes CDR1 WNHNN and CDR2 SYGVQD (reference sequence). Trimming took 0 bases from V and 6 from J; bases not matched to a gene: 4. The CDR3 is 15 residues long. CDR3 residues: CASSESGTGSDTQYF. In DNA, the CDR3 is TGCGCCAGCAGTGAGTCAGGGACAGGGTCCGATACGCAGTATTTT.

The gene calls are TRBV18 and TRBJ1-1; maybe TRBD1 (6 bases). This CDR3 has 16 residues. Germline loops: CDR1 KGHSH, CDR2 LQKENI. Deletions cut 5 bases from V and 5 bases from J, with 21 bases between. The CDR3 region has the DNA TGTGCCAGCTCAATCGACAGGTTCAGGAGTAGGACTGAAGCTTTCTTT. This encodes CASSIDRFRSRTEAFF.

The V gene is TRBV7-9, the J gene TRBJ2-1; TRBD2 might be the D (6 bases). Looked up from germline, CDR1 is SEHNR and CDR2 is FQNEAQ (reference sequence). Trimming stripped 5 bases from V and 6 bases from J, with 17 bases between. This CDR3 is built from 15 residues. The DNA for the CDR3 is TGTGCCAGCAGCCAGTTGGGCGGCGGGGTCAATGAGCAGTTCTTC. Translated, it gives CASSQLGGGVNEQFF.

V is TRBV11-2 and J is TRBJ2-1, with TRBD2 as a possible D gene (6 bases). This CDR3 is built from 13 residues. Between the trimmed V and J ends, which lost 5 bases and 10 bases, there was a span of 15 bases. Germline V gene data show CDR1 as SGHAT and CDR2 as FQNNGV. As DNA, the CDR3 is TGTGCCAGCAGCCAAGGAGCGGGCAGGGAGCAGTTCTTC. It is translated as CASSQGAGREQFF.

Only a few counts were recorded for this clone. The chain has TRBV14 and TRBJ1-2; D gene uncertain. Germline V CDR1 and CDR2: SGHDN, FVKESK. Trimming stripped 1 base from V and 4 bases from J, with 7 bases between. There are 13 residues in the CDR3. The DNA of the CDR3 is TGTGCCAGCAGCCAAGCCCCCCTCTATGGCTACACCTTC. Translating gives CASSQAPLYGYTF.

The chain couples TRBV7-2 to TRBJ1-5, with D unresolved. The length of the CDR3 is 13 residues. Trimming took off 5 bases at V and 7 bases at J, with 12 bases between the two ends. The germline CDR1 and CDR2 sequences are SGHTA and FQGNSA. This chain's CDR3 is CASSHEGWQPQHF. In nucleotides, the CDR3 is TGTGCCAGCAGCCATGAGGGTTGGCAGCCCCAGCATTTT.

This clone appeared once. The chain recombines TRBV5-4 with TRBJ2-1; 9 bases map to TRBD2. The CDR3 consists of 15 residues. Germline CDR1 is SGHNT and CDR2 is YYREEE (reference sequence). With V trimmed by 5 bases and J by 8 bases, 11 bases remained unmatched. The CDR3 bases are TGTGCCAGCAGATCCGGGACTAGCTTATTCTATGAGCAGTTCTTC. Translated: CASRSGTSLFYEQFF.

The rearrangement links TRBV27 to TRBJ2-2; 11 bases match TRBD2. The CDR3 is 16 residues long. The germline V gene has CDR1 MNHEY and CDR2 SMNVEV (reference sequence). J gave up 9 bases and V 2 bases, and 8 bases lay outside the gene matches. The CDR3 DNA follows: TGTGCCAGCAGTTTACGAATAGCGGGAGGGCACAGGGAGCTGTTTTTT. Its protein is CASSLRIAGGHRELFF.

This chain connects TRBV5-1 to TRBJ2-7, with D tentatively TRBD2 (7 bases). The germline gives CDR1 SGHRS, CDR2 YFSETQ. The V end was cut by 4 bases, the J end by 6 bases, with 20 bases between. CDR3 size: 15 residues. CDR3 nucleotide sequence: TGCGCCAGCAGCCCTCCCGGGCGGGGGCCCGGCGAGCAGTACTTC. Protein product: CASSPPGRGPGEQYF.

V and J are TRBV29-1 and TRBJ2-7; the D is unclear. CDR1 is SQVTM, CDR2 ANQGSEA, per germline. V lost 5 bases and J 0 bases, leaving 5 bases between the germline ends. The CDR3 extends over 11 amino acids. CDR3 residues: CSVRSSYEQYF. In nucleotides, the CDR3 is TGCAGCGTTCGGTCCTCCTACGAGCAGTACTTC.

This rearrangement joins TRBV4-3 to TRBJ1-4; TRBD1 might be the D (6 bases). Trimming stripped 0 bases from V and 5 bases from J, with 13 bases between. The CDR3 has 16 amino acids. CDR1 LGHNA and CDR2 YSLEER come from the germline V gene. CDR3 bases: TGCGCCAGCAGCCAAGAAGGGGGGGCGCGAAATGAAAAACTGTTTTTT. Translated, it gives CASSQEGGARNEKLFF.

On this clone: The sample holds other DNA sequences that translate to the same CDR3. V is TRBV18 and J is TRBJ2-7; 9 bases agree with TRBD1. V dropped 6 bases and J dropped 2; count of bases not matched to a gene: 8. From germline, CDR1 is KGHSH and CDR2 LQKENI. This CDR3 is 15 amino acids long. CDR3 protein: CASSPGQGGTYEQYF. CDR3 sequence (DNA): TGTGCCAGCTCGCCGGGACAGGGTGGAACCTACGAGCAGTACTTC.

The chain couples TRBV6-6 to TRBJ1-5; tentative D call: TRBD1 (6 bases). CDR1 MNHNY and CDR2 SVGAGI come from the germline V gene (reference sequence). This CDR3 is built from 14 residues. Trimming removed 6 bases from V and 0 bases from J, with 9 bases in between. CDR3 in amino acids: CASSPDSSNQPQHF. The CDR3 DNA follows: TGTGCCAGCAGCCCGGACAGTAGCAATCAGCCCCAGCATTTT.

The chain employs TRBV30 and TRBJ2-5; 7 nucleotides match TRBD2. CDR1 GTSNPN and CDR2 SVGIG come from the germline V gene (reference sequence). J lost 2 bases, V lost 3 bases, and 6 bases had no gene match. This CDR3 comprises 14 residues. This CDR3 reads CAWRKLAEQETQYF. CDR3 in DNA: TGTGCCTGGAGGAAGCTAGCGGAACAAGAGACCCAGTACTTC.

This clone is a singleton in its sample. This sequence joins TRBV5-1 and TRBJ2-2; 10 nucleotides agree with TRBD1. Per germline, CDR1 SGHRS and CDR2 YFSETQ. J was trimmed by 4 bases and V by 4 bases; bases with no gene match: 1. The CDR3 sequence is 14 residues long. CDR3 sequence: CASSRTGGTGELFF. CDR3 nucleotide sequence: TGCGCCAGCAGCCGGACAGGGGGCACCGGGGAGCTGTTTTTT. The complete variable domain, with remaining parts taken from reference TRBV5-1 and TRBJ2-2, reads KAGVTQTPRYLIKTRGQQVTLSCSPISGHRSVSWYQQTPGQGLQFLFEYFSETQRNKGNFPGRFSGRQFSNSRSEMNVSTLELGDSALYLCASSRTGGTGELFFGEGSRLTVL.

On this clone: Germline and junction disagree at one end, which may indicate a read error. V and J are TRBV5-4 and TRBJ2-7; TRBD1 aligns across 10 bases. Germline V gene sequence: CDR1 SGHNT, CDR2 YYREEE (reference sequence). The CDR3 runs to 13 residues. The CDR3 nucleotides are TGTGCCAGCAGCTTTGGGGACCGGGACAGGGGAGTGTTC. Translation: CASSFGDRDRGVF.

This clone was picked up one time. The chain has TRBV5-4 and TRBJ1-4, with a weak D call TRBD1 (5 bases). The CDR3 contains 14 residues. The V and J ends lost 4 bases and 4 bases respectively, with 11 bases between them. The germline CDR1 and CDR2 sequences are SGHNT and YYREEE (reference sequence). The CDR3 sequence is CASSPGGVNEKLFF. The CDR3 coding sequence is TGTGCCAGCAGCCCGGGGGGAGTTAATGAAAAACTGTTTTTT.